This TCR beta chain was documented in a study of shared clonotypes between healthy human individuals. With 2 bases removed from V and 4 bases from J, the gap between germline ends came to 11 bases. The CDR3 contains 14 residues. CDR1 and CDR2 from the germline V gene are MNHNS and SASEGT. Generated by immunoSEQ multiplex PCR, the TCRdb table keeps only in-frame clones and is missing some. The data contain a few million clones, roughly 95% of them singletons. The chain uses TRBV6-1 and TRBJ1-2, with D uncertain. The sequence was obtained from a man younger than 35 in good health. Sequencing was carried out using naive CD4+ T cells sorted from blood. Subset noted: CD45RA+ positively selected. CDR3: CASSENPMSYGYTF. In nucleotides, the CDR3 is TGTGCCAGCAGTGAAAATCCGATGAGCTATGGCTACACCTTC.